These 28 T cell receptor beta chains share one sample of origin, sequenced in a study of cytomegalovirus exposure and HLA in healthy donors. Clones were sequenced by immunoSEQ multiplex PCR, and TCRdb holds only the in-frame ones, with some missing. The repertoire holds some 120,000 clones, with about 96% as singletons. Source material: PBMCs. The receptor set was obtained from a man in his late teens or twenties in good health and CMV-seronegative.

The rearrangement joins TRBV14 to TRBJ2-5, with 10 bases lining up with TRBD2. The CDR3 loop spans 14 amino acids. Germline assignment: CDR1 SGHDN and CDR2 FVKESK. Trimming at V came to 1 base and at J to 8 bases, leaving 4 bases not matched to a gene. CDR3 DNA: TGTGCCAGCAGCCAAGCGTTACTAGCGGGAACCCAGTACTTC. Translation gives CASSQALLAGTQYF.

For the CDR3, the DNA is TGTGCCAGCAGTTATGGACAGGGGAGGGAGACCCAGTACTTC. It is translated as CASSYGQGRETQYF. This chain links TRBV9 with TRBJ2-5; 9 nucleotides match TRBD1. V lost 5 bases and J lost 5; bases outside the gene matches: 7. This CDR3 comprises 14 residues. Germline CDR1 SGDLS, CDR2 YYNGEE.

The V gene is TRBV4-3, the J gene TRBJ2-1; D is unresolved. Trimming pared 4 bases from V and 13 bases from J, leaving 14 bases between. In germline, CDR1 is LGHNA, CDR2 YSLEER. CDR3 length equals 12 residues. CDR3 sequence: CASSPEPHPQFF. CDR3 bases: TGCGCCAGCAGCCCCGAGCCGCACCCACAGTTCTTC.

This clone was seen a single time. V and J are TRBV5-4 and TRBJ2-6; 7 positions agree with TRBD1. Germline lookup yields CDR1 SGHNT and CDR2 YYREEE (reference sequence). V was clipped by 3 bases and J by 0 bases; unmatched bases: 9. This CDR3 contains 18 residues. CDR3 bases: TGTGCCAGCAGCTCAAGACAGGGATCGAACTCTGGGGCCAACGTCCTGACTTTC. It encodes CASSSRQGSNSGANVLTF.

V usage is TRBV6-1 and J usage is TRBJ1-3, with D possibly TRBD1 on 5 matching bases. Germline loops: CDR1 MNHNS, CDR2 SASEGT. Trimming took off 7 bases at V and 0 bases at J, with 13 bases between the two ends. The CDR3 has 15 residues. The CDR3 DNA is TGTGCCAGCAAGGTTCCGGGACTCTCTGGAAACACCATATATTTT. This translates into CASKVPGLSGNTIYF.

The chain recombines TRBV28 with TRBJ1-1; 10 bases line up with TRBD1. Germline V gene sequence: CDR1 MDHEN, CDR2 SYDVKM. Trimming cost V 5 bases and J 7 bases; bases outside gene matches: 13. CDR3 size: 16 residues. CDR3 sequence (DNA): TGTGCCAGCAGTCAACCGGGACAGGGGACCAGTAGTGAAGCTTTCTTT. Translated, it gives CASSQPGQGTSSEAFF.

V and J are TRBV7-9 and TRBJ2-1, with 8 bases fitting TRBD2. Germline trimming cut 0 bases from V and 3 bases from J; bases unmatched to any gene: 7. Germline V gene data show CDR1 as SEHNR and CDR2 as FQNEAQ (reference sequence). The CDR3 consists of 17 residues. In DNA, the CDR3 is TGTGCCAGCAGCTTAGCTCCGGGACTAGAGGGCTACAATGAGCAGTTCTTC. Amino acid sequence: CASSLAPGLEGYNEQFF.

This chain links TRBV9 with TRBJ2-1, with 12 bases matching TRBD2. The V and J ends lost 3 bases and 8 bases, in that order; junction bases with no gene match: 6. The CDR3 has 15 residues. CDR1 and CDR2 from the germline V gene are SGDLS and YYNGEE. CDR3 region: CASSATSGSTDEQFF. The CDR3 bases are TGTGCCAGCAGCGCGACTAGCGGGAGCACAGATGAGCAGTTCTTC.

The chain is built from TRBV5-1 and TRBJ2-3, with TRBD1 matching 7 bases. The CDR3 is 16 amino acids. The ends lost 0 bases at V and 2 bases at J; junction bases unmatched: 6. From germline, CDR1 is SGHRS and CDR2 YFSETQ. The CDR3, as DNA: TGCGCCAGCAGCTTGGTGACAGGGAAAGACACAGATACGCAGTATTTT. Its translation is CASSLVTGKDTDTQYF.

The CDR3 DNA is TGTGCCAGCAGCGAGGGGGGGACAGATACGCAGTATTTT. Translated, it gives CASSEGGTDTQYF. This sequence joins TRBV9 and TRBJ2-3, with D perhaps TRBD2 (7 bases). V dropped 3 bases and J dropped 3 bases, with 8 bases sitting between them. Per germline, CDR1 SGDLS and CDR2 YYNGEE. This CDR3 region has 13 residues.

This chain links TRBV18 with TRBJ2-2; the D is unclear. In germline, CDR1 is KGHSH, CDR2 LQKENI. V was clipped by 2 bases and J by 3 bases, with 19 bases between them. There are 18 residues in the CDR3. The CDR3: CASSPNGSPLVDTGELFF. CDR3 nucleotides: TGTGCCAGCTCACCAAACGGGTCCCCCTTGGTGGACACCGGGGAGCTGTTTTTT.

The genes are TRBV7-2 and TRBJ1-5, with a possible D match to TRBD1 (5 bases). Germline CDR1 and CDR2: SGHTA and FQGNSA. Trimming removed 5 bases from V and 0 bases from J, with 11 bases in between. This CDR3 comprises 15 residues. CDR3 nucleotide sequence: TGTGCCAGCAGCCAGGGACTTAATAGCAATCAGCCCCAGCATTTT. Translation gives CASSQGLNSNQPQHF.

J is TRBJ1-1 and V is TRBV30, with a tentative D call TRBD1 (5 bases). The CDR3 has 13 residues. Germline CDR1 and CDR2: GTSNPN and SVGIG (reference sequence). Trimming pared 0 bases from V and 6 bases from J, leaving 11 bases between. This chain's CDR3 is CAWSVGGASEAFF. Here the CDR3 DNA reads TGTGCCTGGAGTGTAGGAGGGGCATCTGAAGCTTTCTTT.

In DNA, the CDR3 is TGCGCCAGCAGCCTCCGGGACAGGGGGTCGGAAGGCTACACCTTC. Its protein is CASSLRDRGSEGYTF. V is TRBV10-2 and J is TRBJ1-2; 11 nucleotides agree with TRBD1. CDR1 WSHSY and CDR2 SAAADI come from the germline V gene. V was pared by 6 bases and J by 8 bases, with 11 bases of the junction left unmatched. CDR3 length: 15 amino acids.

The rearrangement links TRBV7-3 to TRBJ2-2; TRBD2 agrees at 9 bases. The germline CDR1 and CDR2 sequences are SGHTA and FQGTGA. The CDR3 has 15 residues. V lost 5 bases and J lost 13; bases outside the gene matches: 14. CDR3 bases: TGTGCCAGCAGCCTTAGACTAGCGGAGGCACTTGGGCTGTTTTTT. Amino acids: CASSLRLAEALGLFF.

The V call is TRBV7-2, the J call TRBJ1-1; D is undetermined. Deletions cut 5 bases from V and 5 bases from J, with 12 bases between. CDR1 and CDR2 from the germline V gene are SGHTA and FQGNSA. This CDR3 region has 13 residues. The DNA of the CDR3 is TGTGCCAGCAGCCCTCGACGGAGGACTGAAGCTTTCTTT. The encoded protein is CASSPRRRTEAFF.

This chain uses TRBV5-1 with TRBJ2-5; 7 bases are a match to TRBD1. The V segment lost 9 bases and the J segment 3 bases; nucleotides outside the gene matches: 5. The CDR3 totals 12 residues. Germline CDR1 SGHRS, CDR2 YFSETQ. CDR3 loop: CATTDREETQYF. DNA for the CDR3: TGCGCCACCACTGACAGGGAAGAGACCCAGTACTTC.

The V and J genes are TRBV19 and TRBJ2-1; TRBD2 matches 7 bases. The germline V gene encodes CDR1 LNHDA and CDR2 SQIVND (reference sequence). The CDR3 consists of 16 residues. With 4 bases clipped from V and 4 bases from J, the junction kept 10 bases outside the gene matches. The CDR3 DNA follows: TGTGCCAGTAGTAGCGGGAGTTATCCTCCATACAATGAGCAGTTCTTC. It is translated as CASSSGSYPPYNEQFF.

The V and J genes are TRBV6-6 and TRBJ2-2; no definite D call. Germline assignment: CDR1 MNHNY and CDR2 SVGAGI (reference sequence). The CDR3 is 11 residues long. The germline V and J ends were trimmed by 6 bases and 5 bases, with 4 bases remaining between them. Written as DNA, the CDR3 is TGTGCCAGCAGCCCGACCGGGGAGCTGTTTTTT. Protein product: CASSPTGELFF.

The chain joins TRBV4-3 to TRBJ2-7; 8 nucleotides line up with TRBD2. J lost 8 bases, V lost 6 bases, and 9 bases had no gene match. Germline CDR1 LGHNA, CDR2 YSLEER. The CDR3 loop spans 13 amino acids. For the CDR3, the DNA is TGCGCCAGCAGTAGGGGACCGGGAGGGCAGCAGTACTTC. Residues: CASSRGPGGQQYF.

The chain recombines TRBV4-3 with TRBJ2-3; 10 nucleotides match TRBD2. CDR3 size: 20 residues. Trimming took 3 bases from V and 2 from J; bases not matched to a gene: 17. Per the germline V gene, CDR1 is LGHNA and CDR2 is YSLEER. The CDR3 DNA reads TGCGCCAGCAGCCAGGTCTCCCGCTCAACGGGACTAGCGACCACAGATACGCAGTATTTT. Translated: CASSQVSRSTGLATTDTQYF.

The chain couples TRBV11-2 to TRBJ1-2; 8 nucleotides agree with TRBD1. Germline-derived CDR1 and CDR2 are SGHAT and FQNNGV. V shed 4 bases, J shed 4 bases, and the junction held 11 bases outside the gene matches. CDR3 length equals 16 residues. CDR3 nucleotide sequence: TGTGCCAGCAGCTCACCCGGAGCGCAGGGGGCCTATGGCTACACCTTC. Protein product: CASSSPGAQGAYGYTF.

The chain carries TRBV28 and TRBJ2-1; 10 bases are shared with TRBD2. Germline V gives CDR1 MDHEN, CDR2 SYDVKM. The CDR3 length is 15 residues. Germline trimming cut 6 bases from V and 5 bases from J; bases unmatched to any gene: 7. The DNA for the CDR3 is TGTGCCAGCAGGGGAGCGGGAGGGCCTCACAATGAGCAGTTCTTC. It is translated as CASRGAGGPHNEQFF. Drawing the rest from reference TRBV28 and TRBJ2-1, the complete variable domain is DVKVTQSSRYLVKRTGEKVFLECVQDMDHENMFWYRQDPGLGLRLIYFSYDVKMKEKGDIPEGYSVSREKKERFSLILESASTNQTSMYLCASRGAGGPHNEQFFGPGTRLTVL.

The gene calls are TRBV7-9 and TRBJ2-1, with 13 bases that match TRBD2. The CDR3 covers 16 residues. V shed 3 bases, J shed 5 bases, and the junction held 4 bases outside the gene matches. CDR1 and CDR2 from the germline V gene are SEHNR and FQNEAQ (reference sequence). The CDR3 region has the DNA TGTGCCAGCAGCTTGGGGGGACTAGCGGGGAACAATGAGCAGTTCTTC. This translates into CASSLGGLAGNNEQFF.

The V call is TRBV28, the J call TRBJ1-4; D is ambiguous. V lost 5 bases and J lost 10, with 14 bases in between. The germline V gene has CDR1 MDHEN and CDR2 SYDVKM. The CDR3 contains 13 residues. The CDR3 coding sequence is TGTGCCAGCAGTCCCGACAACGTCGGAAAACTGTTTTTT. This gives the protein CASSPDNVGKLFF.

The chain is built from TRBV5-1 and TRBJ2-1, with D hard to call. Germline V CDR1 and CDR2: SGHRS, YFSETQ. The CDR3 contains 14 residues. Trimming removed 2 bases from V and 9 bases from J, with 15 bases in between. The CDR3 coding sequence is TGCGCCAGCAGCTTCCAGCTCGGAGATAGTGAGCAGTTCTTC. As protein: CASSFQLGDSEQFF. The full variable domain, in which reference TRBV5-1 and TRBJ2-1 provide the parts outside the CDR3, is KAGVTQTPRYLIKTRGQQVTLSCSPISGHRSVSWYQQTPGQGLQFLFEYFSETQRNKGNFPGRFSGRQFSNSRSEMNVSTLELGDSALYLCASSFQLGDSEQFFGPGTRLTVL.

This clone was counted a few times. The V and J genes are TRBV28 and TRBJ2-2, with 9 nucleotides matching TRBD1. CDR1 is MDHEN, CDR2 SYDVKM, per germline. There are 17 residues in the CDR3. Trimming at V came to 3 bases and at J to 3 bases, leaving 8 bases not matched to a gene. The CDR3 DNA sequence: TGTGCCAGCAGTTTGAGTTCGACAGGGGGATACACCGGGGAGCTGTTTTTT. This codes for CASSLSSTGGYTGELFF. Full variable domain (rest looked up from reference TRBV28 and TRBJ2-2): DVKVTQSSRYLVKRTGEKVFLECVQDMDHENMFWYRQDPGLGLRLIYFSYDVKMKEKGDIPEGYSVSREKKERFSLILESASTNQTSMYLCASSLSSTGGYTGELFFGEGSRLTVL.

CDR3 coding DNA: TGCGCCAGCAGCCAAGAGAGGCGGACAGATCTAGCCAAAAACATTCAGTACTTC. Encoded protein: CASSQERRTDLAKNIQYF. The V and J genes are TRBV4-3 and TRBJ2-4; D might be TRBD1 (6 bases). This CDR3 has 18 residues. CDR1 and CDR2 from the germline V gene are LGHNA and YSLEER. V was cut by 0 bases and J by 0 bases, with 15 bases left in between.